This T cell receptor beta chain was captured by sequencing in a study of blood T cell repertoires in COVID-19. For the study at large: Sites across the United States, Italy and Spain contributed samples from acute and convalescent COVID-19.

Clones were sequenced by immunoSEQ multiplex PCR, and TCRdb holds only the in-frame ones, with some missing. The sample lists approximately 40,000 clones; about 88% were seen once. Germline loops: CDR1 SGHTA, CDR2 FQGTGA. Trimming pared 1 base from V and 7 bases from J, leaving 13 bases between. This CDR3 is built from 15 residues. The chain recombines TRBV7-3 with TRBJ1-4; D gene unclear. What was sequenced was peripheral blood. This receptor was identified in a man in his fifties or sixties in a cohort sampled during active COVID-19. Written as DNA, the CDR3 is TGTGCCAGCAGCTTAAATGGAGGGAATGGTGAAAAACTGTTTTTT. Protein sequence: CASSLNGGNGEKLFF.